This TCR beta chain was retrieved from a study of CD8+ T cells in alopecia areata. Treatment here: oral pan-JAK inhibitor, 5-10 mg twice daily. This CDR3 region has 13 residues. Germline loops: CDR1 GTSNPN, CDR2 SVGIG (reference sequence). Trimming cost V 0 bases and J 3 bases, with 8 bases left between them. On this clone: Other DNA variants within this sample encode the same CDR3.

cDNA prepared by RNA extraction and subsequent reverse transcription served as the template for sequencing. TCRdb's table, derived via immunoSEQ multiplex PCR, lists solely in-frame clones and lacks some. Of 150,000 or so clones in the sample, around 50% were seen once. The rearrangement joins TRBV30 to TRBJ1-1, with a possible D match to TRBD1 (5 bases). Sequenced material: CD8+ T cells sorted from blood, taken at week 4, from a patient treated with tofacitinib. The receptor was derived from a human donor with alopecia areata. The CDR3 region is CAWSVGGDTEAFF. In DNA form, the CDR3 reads TGTGCCTGGAGTGTGGGAGGGGACACTGAAGCTTTCTTT.